The 22 T cell receptor beta chains presented below share a single source sample, sequenced in a study of blood T cell repertoires in COVID-19. Clones were read by immunoSEQ multiplex PCR, and TCRdb kept only the in-frame ones, dropping some. Here the sample spans 200,000 to 300,000 clones, approximately 84% being singletons. Input material: peripheral blood. These receptor sequences come from a woman aged 80 or older with acute or convalescent COVID-19.

This chain uses TRBV9 with TRBJ2-1; 11 bases match TRBD1. V shed 6 bases, J shed 4 bases, and the junction held 6 bases outside the gene matches. This CDR3 has 15 amino acids. Germline lookup yields CDR1 SGDLS and CDR2 YYNGEE. The CDR3 loop is CASNRGQGGYNEQFF. CDR3 DNA: TGTGCCAGCAACCGGGGACAGGGGGGTTACAATGAGCAGTTCTTC.

The genes are TRBV12-3 or TRBV12-4 and TRBJ1-5; D call uncertain. The CDR3 loop spans 13 amino acids. V was pared by 3 bases and J by 10 bases, with 13 bases between. CDR3: CASSFWALNPQHF. In nucleotides, the CDR3 is TGTGCCAGCAGTTTTTGGGCCCTCAACCCCCAGCATTTT.

This chain uses TRBV6-1 with TRBJ2-3; D might be TRBD2 (5 bases). CDR1 and CDR2 (germline): MNHNS, SASEGT. This CDR3 has 13 residues. V dropped 3 bases and J dropped 7 bases, with 11 bases sitting between them. The CDR3 is CASSEVEGYTQYF. CDR3 in DNA: TGTGCCAGCAGTGAGGTCGAGGGTTATACGCAGTATTTT.

The chain recombines TRBV19 with TRBJ2-3; maybe TRBD2 (6 bases). V was cut by 5 bases and J by 4 bases, with 10 bases left in between. The CDR3 is made up of 13 amino acids. CDR1 is LNHDA and CDR2 is SQIVND in the germline V gene (reference sequence). Written as DNA, the CDR3 is TGTGCCAGTAGTGGGGGGACCTCAGATACGCAGTATTTT. Residues: CASSGGTSDTQYF.

The V call is TRBV5-1, the J call TRBJ2-2, with D possibly matching TRBD2 (5 bases). The germline gives CDR1 SGHRS, CDR2 YFSETQ. The CDR3 contains 15 residues. V lost 0 bases to trimming and J lost 1 base, with 7 bases between them. The CDR3 coding sequence is TGCGCCAGCAGCTTGGTGGGAGAGAACACCGGGGAGCTGTTTTTT. Translation gives CASSLVGENTGELFF.

The chain couples TRBV3-1 (or the pseudogene TRBV3-2) to TRBJ2-1, with D unclear. Per germline, CDR1 LGHDT and CDR2 YNNKEL (reference sequence). With 4 bases removed from V and 0 bases from J, the gap between germline ends came to 13 bases. The CDR3 runs to 16 residues. CDR3 protein: CASSPFPMSSYNEQFF. Written as DNA, the CDR3 is TGTGCCAGCAGCCCCTTTCCAATGAGCTCCTACAATGAGCAGTTCTTC.

The J gene is TRBJ2-1, the V gene TRBV27; D is undetermined. The germline gives CDR1 MNHEY, CDR2 SMNVEV (reference sequence). This CDR3 contains 13 residues. The V end was cut by 3 bases, the J end by 7 bases, with 10 bases between. The CDR3 coding sequence is TGTGCCAGCAGTTTCGCACTGATAAATGAGCAGTTCTTC. Residues: CASSFALINEQFF.

The J gene is TRBJ2-2, the V gene TRBV7-8, with D maybe TRBD2 (5 bases). The length of the CDR3 is 16 residues. Germline V lookup: CDR1 SGHVS, CDR2 FQNEAQ. V dropped 5 bases and J dropped 0 bases, with 13 bases sitting between them. This CDR3 is CASSRREGANTGELFF. The CDR3 region has the DNA TGTGCCAGCAGCAGACGCGAGGGAGCGAACACCGGGGAGCTGTTTTTT.

This clone was counted at least ten times. The V call is TRBV6-1, the J call TRBJ2-6; D gene unclear. The V gene's germline CDR1 is MNHNS and CDR2 SASEGT. Trimming took 0 bases from V and 7 from J, leaving 7 bases between them. The CDR3 covers 14 residues. As DNA, the CDR3 is TGTGCCAGCAGTGAAGCGGCCCAAGCCAACGTCCTGACTTTC. Amino acid sequence: CASSEAAQANVLTF.

The genes are TRBV7-2 and TRBJ2-1; D uncertain. CDR1 is SGHTA and CDR2 is FQGNSA in the germline V gene. CDR3 size: 14 residues. Trimming stripped 5 bases from V and 5 bases from J, with 13 bases between. CDR3 sequence reads: CASSPSPANNEQFF. The CDR3 nucleotides read TGTGCCAGCAGCCCGTCCCCAGCGAACAATGAGCAGTTCTTC.

The CDR3 DNA reads as TGTGCCAGCAGCCAGGCAGGAGGGAGGACTGAAGCTTTCTTT. Translated, it gives CASSQAGGRTEAFF. This rearrangement joins TRBV7-9 to TRBJ1-1; no reliable D call. V was clipped by 5 bases and J by 5 bases, with 15 bases between them. This CDR3 is 14 amino acids long. Per germline, CDR1 SEHNR and CDR2 FQNEAQ (reference sequence).

This clone was counted a single time. This rearrangement joins TRBV4-1 to TRBJ2-1; D may be TRBD2 (6 bases). This CDR3 is 16 amino acids long. Trimming shortened V by 0 bases and J by 3 bases, and 12 bases separated the two germline ends. In germline, CDR1 is MGHRA, CDR2 YSYEKL. The chain's CDR3 is CASSQDGGLGYNEQFF. In DNA, the CDR3 is TGCGCCAGCAGCCAAGATGGGGGACTGGGCTACAATGAGCAGTTCTTC.

This clone came up a few times. The genes are TRBV18 and TRBJ2-7, with 9 bases fitting TRBD1. After removal of 3 bases from V and 3 bases from J, the junction contained 6 bases not matched to a gene. Germline V gives CDR1 KGHSH, CDR2 LQKENI. The CDR3 has 15 amino acids. In DNA, the CDR3 is TGTGCCAGCTCACCCGGGACAGGGCTTTACTACGAGCAGTACTTC. Its translation: CASSPGTGLYYEQYF.

This clone was detected only once. This chain links TRBV2 with TRBJ1-6; 8 bases match TRBD1. CDR1 and CDR2 (germline): SNHLY, FYNNEI. The CDR3 contains 15 residues. V shed 7 bases and J 7 bases; nucleotides not matched to a gene: 9. CDR3 DNA: TGTGCCAGCACCCTGGACAGGGAGGGAAATTCACCCCTCCACTTT. Protein product: CASTLDREGNSPLHF. Filled out from reference TRBV2 and TRBJ1-6, the complete variable domain reads EPEVTQTPSHQVTQMGQEVILRCVPISNHLYFYWYRQILGQKVEFLVSFYNNEISEKSEIFDDQFSVERPDGSNFTLKIRSTKLEDSAMYFCASTLDREGNSPLHFGNGTRLTVT.

The V call is TRBV19, the J call TRBJ1-1; 7 nucleotides line up with TRBD1. The V and J ends lost 3 bases and 5 bases, in that order; junction bases with no gene match: 9. The CDR3 extends over 15 amino acids. CDR1 is LNHDA and CDR2 is SQIVND in the germline V gene (reference sequence). In nucleotides, the CDR3 is TGTGCCAGTAGTATGGGGGACAGTATGGGGACTGAAGCTTTCTTT. Translating gives CASSMGDSMGTEAFF.

J is TRBJ1-4 and V is TRBV7-2, with D maybe TRBD1 (5 bases). Germline lookup yields CDR1 SGHTA and CDR2 FQGNSA. V lost 1 base and J 7 bases, leaving 13 bases between the germline ends. The CDR3 has 15 amino acids. The CDR3 nucleotides are TGTGCCAGCAGCTTAGTGTCAGGGCCTGGTGAAAAACTGTTTTTT. It encodes CASSLVSGPGEKLFF.

This chain links TRBV12-3 or TRBV12-4 with TRBJ2-2, with a weak D call TRBD1 (5 bases). The V end lost 5 bases, the J end lost 8 bases, and 9 bases lay between the germline ends. This CDR3 is built from 12 residues. This CDR3 reads CASSQNRGELFF. The CDR3 coding sequence is TGTGCCAGCAGTCAAAACAGGGGGGAGCTGTTTTTT.

V is TRBV28 and J is TRBJ2-3; 7 bases align to TRBD2. The V and J ends lost 2 bases and 5 bases, in that order; junction bases with no gene match: 10. This CDR3 region has 16 residues. Germline assignment: CDR1 MDHEN and CDR2 SYDVKM. CDR3 protein: CASSLVGREQEDTQYF. The CDR3 nucleotides read TGTGCCAGCAGTTTAGTCGGGCGGGAGCAAGAAGATACGCAGTATTTT.

The rearrangement uses TRBV6-6 and TRBJ2-7; D not resolved. This CDR3 contains 13 residues. Germline V lookup: CDR1 MNHNY, CDR2 SVGAGI (reference sequence). Trimming pared 4 bases from V and 2 bases from J, leaving 9 bases between. The CDR3 protein is CASSSLTTYEQYF. CDR3 coding DNA: TGTGCCAGCAGTTCCCTAACCACCTACGAGCAGTACTTC.

The chain combines TRBV6-5 with TRBJ1-2; TRBD1 aligns across 8 bases. The CDR3 contains 14 residues. Germline V gives CDR1 MNHEY, CDR2 SVGAGI. V shed 6 bases, J shed 8 bases, and the junction held 11 bases outside the gene matches. CDR3 residues: CASRMTGDTSGYTF. CDR3 DNA sequence: TGTGCCAGCAGAATGACAGGGGATACTTCGGGCTACACCTTC.

The V gene is TRBV5-1, the J gene TRBJ1-2; D gene uncertain. CDR1 and CDR2 from the germline V gene are SGHRS and YFSETQ. V was shortened by 4 bases and J by 7 bases, with 20 bases between the two germline ends. This CDR3 has 15 residues. CDR3 residues: CASSILQSQGGGYTF. The CDR3 coding sequence is TGCGCCAGCAGCATATTACAGTCCCAAGGTGGTGGCTACACCTTC.

The chain couples TRBV3-1 (or the pseudogene TRBV3-2) to TRBJ1-1, with D possibly matching TRBD1 (6 bases). The CDR3 extends over 14 amino acids. V lost 4 bases, J lost 3 bases, and 12 bases lay in between. Germline V gene data show CDR1 as LGHDT and CDR2 as YNNKEL (reference sequence). The CDR3 DNA reads as TGTGCCAGCAGCCGATTGGGGGCTGACACTGAAGCTTTCTTT. It codes for CASSRLGADTEAFF.